One and the same sample provided the 21 T cell receptor beta chains below, sequenced in a study of T and B cells in COVID-19 patients. Multiplex PCR with BIOMED2 TRB-A/B primer pools amplified TRB rearrangements. TCRdb called the multiplex PCR reads again in MiXCR, with one record for every CDR3 protein. Of approximately 6,000 distinct CDR3 sequences in the sample, approximately 28% were seen once. Blood genomic DNA input for TRB amplification was about 240-550 ng. Specimen: blood. Receptor source: a human donor with active COVID-19.

This clonotype appeared a few times. This chain joins TRBV7-9 and TRBJ2-3; tentative D call: TRBD1 (5 bases). The germline gives CDR1 SEHNR, CDR2 FQNEAQ (reference sequence). With 4 bases removed from V and 3 bases from J, the gap between germline ends came to 20 bases. This CDR3 region has 17 residues. As DNA, the CDR3 is TGTGCCAGCAGCTCTCGTCGCCGACAGACGAATACAGATACGCAGTATTTT. Its translation: CASSSRRRQTNTDTQYF.

Points on this clonotype: It may be a read error: a sequence one base away is much more abundant. The rearrangement links TRBV10-3 to TRBJ1-2, with a weak D call TRBD1 (5 bases). In germline, CDR1 is ENHRY, CDR2 SYGVKD. The ends were cut back, 10 bases at V and 8 bases at J, with 20 bases in the middle. This CDR3 is built from 13 residues. The CDR3 spells CATARDSEGGYTF. The CDR3, as DNA: TGTGCCACAGCCCGGGACTCGGAGGGCGGCTACACCTTC.

The rearrangement joins TRBV6-4 to TRBJ2-6; TRBD1 matches at 8 bases. This CDR3 spans 17 amino acids. Germline CDR1 reads MRHNA; CDR2 reads SNTAGT. The ends lost 2 bases at V and 0 bases at J; junction bases unmatched: 3. The CDR3 sequence is CASSDPDRGSGANVLTF. CDR3 DNA: TGTGCCAGCAGTGACCCAGACAGGGGCTCTGGGGCCAACGTCCTGACTTTC.

The V gene is TRBV5-6, the J gene TRBJ1-6, with a weak D call TRBD1 (5 bases). The germline V gene encodes CDR1 SGHDT and CDR2 YYEEEE. CDR3 length: 15 amino acids. Trimming took 1 base from V and 7 from J, leaving 12 bases between them. In nucleotides, the CDR3 is TGTGCCAGCAGCTTGTCTGAGGGGAGGAATTCACCCCTCCACTTT. As protein: CASSLSEGRNSPLHF.

This clonotype occurred a few times. J is TRBJ1-5 and V is TRBV18; D remains ambiguous. The V end was cut by 6 bases, the J end by 2 bases, with 11 bases between. Germline loops: CDR1 KGHSH, CDR2 LQKENI. The CDR3 has 14 amino acids. This CDR3 is CASSPQEGNQPQHF. CDR3 DNA sequence: TGTGCCAGCTCCCCCCAGGAGGGCAATCAGCCCCAGCATTTT. Full variable domain (rest looked up from reference TRBV18 and TRBJ1-5): NAGVMQNPRHLVRRRGQEARLRCSPMKGHSHVYWYRQLPEEGLKFMVYLQKENIIDESGMPKERFSAEFPKEGPSILRIQQVVRGDSAAYFCASSPQEGNQPQHFGDGTRLSIL.

By share of the sample, this clonotype is medium-sized. CDR3 protein: CASSRVGTSGGASYNEQFF. CDR3 in DNA: TGTGCCAGCTCAAGGGTCGGGACTAGCGGGGGGGCGTCCTACAATGAGCAGTTCTTC. The chain employs TRBV18 and TRBJ2-1, with 16 bases lining up with TRBD2. With 5 bases clipped from V and 1 base from J, the junction kept 8 bases outside the gene matches. CDR3 length: 19 amino acids. Germline CDR1 reads KGHSH; CDR2 reads LQKENI.

This chain connects TRBV11-2 to TRBJ2-7, with D hard to call. Germline V gives CDR1 SGHAT, CDR2 FQNNGV. This CDR3 contains 15 residues. V was trimmed by 0 bases and J by 3 bases, leaving 12 bases between them. The CDR3 coding sequence is TGTGCCAGCAGCTTAGATCTGGGCGTACACTACGAGCAGTACTTC. It codes for CASSLDLGVHYEQYF.

V is TRBV4-3 and J is TRBJ2-2; 14 nucleotides match TRBD2. Germline V gene data show CDR1 as LGHNA and CDR2 as YSLEER. The CDR3 contains 18 residues. V lost 0 bases, J lost 8 bases, and 8 bases stayed unmatched. CDR3 DNA sequence: TGCGCCAGCAGCCAAGACCGACTAGCGGGGGGGCCGGGGGGGGAGCTGTTTTTT. It encodes CASSQDRLAGGPGGELFF.

V usage is TRBV5-1 and J usage is TRBJ1-1; D not certain. V lost 4 bases and J lost 8, with 12 bases in between. Germline V gene sequence: CDR1 SGHRS, CDR2 YFSETQ. This CDR3 is 12 amino acids long. In DNA, the CDR3 is TGCGCCAGCAGCGAACCGCAGACGGAAGCTTTCTTT. This translates into CASSEPQTEAFF.

This clonotype is deemed medium-sized. The chain combines TRBV6-5 with TRBJ1-6, with D uncertain. The length of the CDR3 is 16 residues. Germline V gives CDR1 MNHEY, CDR2 SVGAGI. Trimming left V 0 bases short and J 0 bases short, with 6 bases between. CDR3 residues: CASSYSGSSYNSPLHF. CDR3 DNA: TGTGCCAGCAGTTACTCGGGGAGCTCCTATAATTCACCCCTCCACTTT.

This clonotype was seen only a few times. The rearrangement links TRBV10-3 to TRBJ2-3, with TRBD2 as a possible D gene (6 bases). The CDR3 has 15 amino acids. Germline values: CDR1 ENHRY, CDR2 SYGVKD. Trimming took off 10 bases at V and 0 bases at J, with 17 bases between the two ends. The CDR3 region is CASRWDFSSTDTQYF. Written as DNA, the CDR3 is TGTGCCAGCAGATGGGACTTTTCTAGCACAGATACGCAGTATTTT.

This clonotype is medium-sized in the sample. The chain recombines TRBV18 with TRBJ2-3, with 12 bases identical to TRBD2. Germline V gene lookup returns CDR1 KGHSH and CDR2 LQKENI. V shed 3 bases, J shed 3 bases, and the junction held 4 bases outside the gene matches. This CDR3 has 16 residues. The CDR3 sequence is CASSPGLAGTTDTQYF. CDR3 coding DNA: TGTGCCAGCTCACCTGGACTAGCGGGGACAACAGATACGCAGTATTTT.

This clonotype counts as large (0.1 to 1%). This chain connects TRBV29-1 to TRBJ2-1, with TRBD1 as a possible D gene (6 bases). The germline V gene has CDR1 SQVTM and CDR2 ANQGSEA. Trimming shortened V by 0 bases and J by 4 bases, and 13 bases separated the two germline ends. This CDR3 contains 15 residues. CDR3 protein: CSVEDGPGEYNEQFF. The CDR3 region has the DNA TGCAGCGTTGAAGATGGGCCAGGGGAATACAATGAGCAGTTCTTC.

This clonotype showed up just a few times. The chain has TRBV5-1 and TRBJ2-1, with 8 bases identical to TRBD1. The CDR3 contains 14 residues. CDR1 is SGHRS, CDR2 YFSETQ, per germline. J gave up 10 bases and V 2 bases, and 8 bases lay outside the gene matches. CDR3 loop: CASSFLTGAREQFF. The CDR3 nucleotides are TGCGCCAGCAGCTTCCTGACAGGGGCCAGGGAGCAGTTCTTC.

The CDR3 sequence: CASSQARQTDTQYF. The CDR3 DNA reads TGTGCCAGCAGCCAAGCACGTCAAACAGATACGCAGTATTTT. The V call is TRBV4-2, the J call TRBJ2-3; the D is unclear. The length of the CDR3 is 14 residues. Per the germline V gene, CDR1 is LGHNA and CDR2 is YNFKEQ. V was shortened by 1 base and J by 3 bases, with 8 bases between the two germline ends.

By proportion, this clonotype is medium-sized. The V gene is TRBV18, the J gene TRBJ1-2, with TRBD1 identical over 7 bases. Germline CDR1 is KGHSH and CDR2 is LQKENI. This CDR3 is 19 amino acids long. J lost 0 bases, V lost 1 base, and 14 bases had no gene match. The CDR3 sequence: CASSPLAGGGTSANYGYTF. The DNA for the CDR3 is TGTGCCAGCTCACCACTAGCGGGAGGGGGCACCTCAGCTAACTATGGCTACACCTTC.

The chain couples TRBV11-2 to TRBJ2-7, with 8 bases aligning to TRBD2. J lost 3 bases, V lost 5 bases, and 12 bases had no gene match. Germline loops: CDR1 SGHAT, CDR2 FQNNGV. This CDR3 is 16 amino acids long. The CDR3 loop is CASSHPSGGGSYEQYF. The CDR3 DNA follows: TGTGCCAGCAGCCACCCATCGGGGGGGGGCAGCTACGAGCAGTACTTC.

By share, this clonotype counts as medium-sized. The V and J genes are TRBV6-5 and TRBJ2-5; D unclear. The CDR3 spans 16 residues. The germline CDR1 and CDR2 sequences are MNHEY and SVGAGI. Trimming cost V 0 bases and J 0 bases, with 11 bases left between them. CDR3 in DNA: TGTGCCAGCAGTTACTCTAAAGGGTCGTACCAAGAGACCCAGTACTTC. This gives the protein CASSYSKGSYQETQYF.

This clonotype counts as medium-sized (0.01 to 0.1%). The genes are TRBV18 and TRBJ2-2, with D hard to call. Germline lookup yields CDR1 KGHSH and CDR2 LQKENI. With 3 bases removed from V and 4 bases from J, the gap between germline ends came to 12 bases. The CDR3 consists of 15 residues. CDR3 loop: CASSPYITGTGELFF. As DNA, the CDR3 is TGTGCCAGCTCACCCTATATCACCGGCACCGGGGAGCTGTTTTTT.

By share of the sample, this clonotype is medium-sized (0.01 to 0.1%). CDR3 nucleotides: TGTGCCAGCAGCTTGGCCGCGGGGACGGACTACGAGCAGTACTTC. Residues: CASSLAAGTDYEQYF. The gene calls are TRBV5-4 and TRBJ2-7; TRBD2 might be the D (6 bases). CDR1 is SGHNT and CDR2 is YYREEE in the germline V gene (reference sequence). Trimming took off 0 bases at V and 3 bases at J, with 13 bases between the two ends. The CDR3 has 15 amino acids.

In regard to this clonotype: A much larger clone lies a single base off, so this may be a read error. The chain joins TRBV6-5 to TRBJ1-2, with 9 bases lining up with TRBD1. The CDR3 has 16 residues. Germline V gene lookup returns CDR1 MNHEY and CDR2 SVGAGI. The CDR3 spells CASSHSYTGGETGYTF. The CDR3 region has the DNA TGTGCCAGCAGTCACTCTTACACAGGGGGCGAGACAGGCTACACCTTC.